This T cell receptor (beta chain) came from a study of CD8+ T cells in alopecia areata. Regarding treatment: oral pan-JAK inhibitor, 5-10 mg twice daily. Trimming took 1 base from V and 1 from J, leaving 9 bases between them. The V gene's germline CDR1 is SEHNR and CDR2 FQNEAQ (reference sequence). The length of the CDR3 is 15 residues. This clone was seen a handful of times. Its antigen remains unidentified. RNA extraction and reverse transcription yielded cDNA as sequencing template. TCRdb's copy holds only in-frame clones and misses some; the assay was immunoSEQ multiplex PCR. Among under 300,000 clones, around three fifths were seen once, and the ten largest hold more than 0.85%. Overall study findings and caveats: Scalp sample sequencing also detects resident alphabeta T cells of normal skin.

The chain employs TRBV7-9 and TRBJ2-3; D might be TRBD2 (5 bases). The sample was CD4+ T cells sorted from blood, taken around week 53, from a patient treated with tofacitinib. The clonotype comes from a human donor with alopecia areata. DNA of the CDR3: TGTGCCAGCAGCTTAGGCGCGGGTGGCACAGATACGCAGTATTTT. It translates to CASSLGAGGTDTQYF. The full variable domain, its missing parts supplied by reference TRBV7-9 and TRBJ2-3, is DTGVSQNPRHKITKRGQNVTFRCDPISEHNRLYWYRQTLGQGPEFLTYFQNEAQLEKSRLLSDRFSAERPKGSFSTLEIQRTEQGDSAMYLCASSLGAGGTDTQYFGPGTRLTVL.